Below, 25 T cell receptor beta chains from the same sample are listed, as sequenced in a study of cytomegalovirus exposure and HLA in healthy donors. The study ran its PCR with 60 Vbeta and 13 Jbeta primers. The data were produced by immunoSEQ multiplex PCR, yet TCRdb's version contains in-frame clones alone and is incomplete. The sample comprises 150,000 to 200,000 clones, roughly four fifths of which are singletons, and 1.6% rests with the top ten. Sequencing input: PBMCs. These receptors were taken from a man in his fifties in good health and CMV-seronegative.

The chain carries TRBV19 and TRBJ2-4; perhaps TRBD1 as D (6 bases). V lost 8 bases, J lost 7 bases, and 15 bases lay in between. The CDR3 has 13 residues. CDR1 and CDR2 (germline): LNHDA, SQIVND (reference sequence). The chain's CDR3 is CASGVNRANIQYF. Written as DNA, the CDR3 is TGTGCCAGTGGGGTAAACAGGGCGAACATTCAGTACTTC.

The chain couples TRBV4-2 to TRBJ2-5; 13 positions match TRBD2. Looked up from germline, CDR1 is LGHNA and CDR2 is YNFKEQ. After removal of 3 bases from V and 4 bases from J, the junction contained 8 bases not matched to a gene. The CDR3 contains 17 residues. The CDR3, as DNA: TGTGCCAGCAGCCAGGGACTAGCGGGGTATTCCATAGAGACCCAGTACTTC. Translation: CASSQGLAGYSIETQYF.

CDR3 DNA sequence: TGCGCCAGCAGTGTCCCGGGGGACCAAACGAACACTGAAGCTTTCTTT. This gives the protein CASSVPGDQTNTEAFF. The chain combines TRBV10-1 with TRBJ1-1; possible D gene TRBD1, 5 bases. CDR1 is WNHNN and CDR2 is SYGVQD in the germline V gene (reference sequence). V shed 4 bases and J shed 1 base, with 16 bases lying between them. The CDR3 totals 16 residues.

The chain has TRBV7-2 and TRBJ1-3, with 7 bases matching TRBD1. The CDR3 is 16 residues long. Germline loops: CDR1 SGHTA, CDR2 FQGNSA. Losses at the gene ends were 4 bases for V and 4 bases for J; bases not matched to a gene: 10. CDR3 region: CASSSGQLTGGNTIYF. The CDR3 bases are TGTGCCAGCAGCTCGGGACAGCTTACGGGCGGAAACACCATATATTTT. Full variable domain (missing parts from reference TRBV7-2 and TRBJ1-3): GAGVSQSPSNKVTEKGKDVELRCDPISGHTALYWYRQSLGQGLEFLIYFQGNSAPDKSGLPSDRFSAERTGGSVSTLTIQRTQQEDSAVYLCASSSGQLTGGNTIYFGEGSWLTVV.

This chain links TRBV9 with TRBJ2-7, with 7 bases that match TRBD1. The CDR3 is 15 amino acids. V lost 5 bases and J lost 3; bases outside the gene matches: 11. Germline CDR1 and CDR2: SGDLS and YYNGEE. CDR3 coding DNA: TGTGCCAGCAGTTATGGGACAGACATCCTCTACGAGCAGTACTTC. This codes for CASSYGTDILYEQYF.

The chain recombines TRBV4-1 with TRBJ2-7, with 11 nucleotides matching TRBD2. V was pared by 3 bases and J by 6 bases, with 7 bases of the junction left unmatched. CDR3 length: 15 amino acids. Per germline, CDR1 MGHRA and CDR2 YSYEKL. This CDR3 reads CASSHLLAGEGEQYF. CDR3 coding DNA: TGCGCCAGCAGCCACCTACTAGCGGGAGAAGGCGAGCAGTACTTC.

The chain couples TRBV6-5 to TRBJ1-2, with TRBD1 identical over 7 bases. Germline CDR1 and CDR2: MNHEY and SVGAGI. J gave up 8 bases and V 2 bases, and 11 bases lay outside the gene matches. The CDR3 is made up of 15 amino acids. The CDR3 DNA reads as TGTGCCAGCAGTTACCGGGCAGGGGGTGGGGTCGGCTACACCTTC. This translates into CASSYRAGGGVGYTF.

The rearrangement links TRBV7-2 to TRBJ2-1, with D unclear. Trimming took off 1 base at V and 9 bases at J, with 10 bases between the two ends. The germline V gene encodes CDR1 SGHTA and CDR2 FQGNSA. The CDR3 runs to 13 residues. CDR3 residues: CASSLVSEVEQFF. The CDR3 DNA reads TGTGCCAGCAGCTTAGTGAGTGAAGTTGAGCAGTTCTTC.

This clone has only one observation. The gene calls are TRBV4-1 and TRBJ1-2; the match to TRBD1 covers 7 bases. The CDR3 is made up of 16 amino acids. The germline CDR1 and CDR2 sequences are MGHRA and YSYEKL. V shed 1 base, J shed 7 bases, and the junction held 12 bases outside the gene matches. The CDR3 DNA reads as TGCGCCAGCAGCCAAGGTAGTGTCACAGGGGCTCTTGGCTACACCTTC. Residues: CASSQGSVTGALGYTF.

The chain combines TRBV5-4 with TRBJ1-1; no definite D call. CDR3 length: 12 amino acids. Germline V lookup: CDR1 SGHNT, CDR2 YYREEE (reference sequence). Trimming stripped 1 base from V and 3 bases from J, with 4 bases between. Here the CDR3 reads CASSLLDTEAFF. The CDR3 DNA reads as TGTGCCAGCAGCTTGCTAGACACTGAAGCTTTCTTT. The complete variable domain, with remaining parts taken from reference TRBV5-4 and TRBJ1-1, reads ETGVTQSPTHLIKTRGQQVTLRCSSQSGHNTVSWYQQALGQGPQFIFQYYREEENGRGNFPPRFSGLQFPNYSSELNVNALELDDSALYLCASSLLDTEAFFGQGTRLTVV.

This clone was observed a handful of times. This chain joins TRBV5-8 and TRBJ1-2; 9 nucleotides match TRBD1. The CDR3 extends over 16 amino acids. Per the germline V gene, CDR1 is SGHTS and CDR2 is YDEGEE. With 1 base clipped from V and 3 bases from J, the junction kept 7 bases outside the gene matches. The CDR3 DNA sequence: TGTGCCAGCAGCTTGACCTATCGGGACAGGGACTATGGCTACACCTTC. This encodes CASSLTYRDRDYGYTF.

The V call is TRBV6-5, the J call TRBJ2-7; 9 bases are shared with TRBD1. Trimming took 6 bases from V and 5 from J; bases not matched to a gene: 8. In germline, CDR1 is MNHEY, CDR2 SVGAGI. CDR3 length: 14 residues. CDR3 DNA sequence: TGTGCCAGCAGGTCCGGACAGGGGTCTCACGAGCAGTACTTC. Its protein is CASRSGQGSHEQYF.

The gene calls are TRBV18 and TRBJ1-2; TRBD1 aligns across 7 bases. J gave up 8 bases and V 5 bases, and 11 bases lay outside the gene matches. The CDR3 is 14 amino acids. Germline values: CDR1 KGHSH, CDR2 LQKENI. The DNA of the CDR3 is TGTGCCAGCTCAGGCCGACAGGGAATGGAAGGCTACACCTTC. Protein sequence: CASSGRQGMEGYTF.

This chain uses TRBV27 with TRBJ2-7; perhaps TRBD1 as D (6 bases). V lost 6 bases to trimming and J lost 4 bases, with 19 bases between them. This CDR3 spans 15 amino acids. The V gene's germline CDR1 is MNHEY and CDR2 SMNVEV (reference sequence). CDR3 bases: TGTGCCAGCAGAACACTAGGGGGTAGTAGTTACGAGCAGTACTTC. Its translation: CASRTLGGSSYEQYF.

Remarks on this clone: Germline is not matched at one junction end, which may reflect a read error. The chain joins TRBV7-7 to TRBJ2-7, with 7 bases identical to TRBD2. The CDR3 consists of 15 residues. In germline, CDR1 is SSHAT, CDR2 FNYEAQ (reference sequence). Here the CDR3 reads CASSLAGLVSYEQYF. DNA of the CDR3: TGTGCTAGCAGCTTAGCGGGCCTCGTCTCCTACGAGCAGTACTTC.

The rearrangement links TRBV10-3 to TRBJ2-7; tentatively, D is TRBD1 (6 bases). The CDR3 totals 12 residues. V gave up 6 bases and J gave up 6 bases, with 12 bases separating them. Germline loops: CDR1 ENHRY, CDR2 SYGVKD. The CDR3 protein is CAIRGDTIEQYF. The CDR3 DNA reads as TGTGCCATCAGAGGGGACACGATCGAGCAGTACTTC.

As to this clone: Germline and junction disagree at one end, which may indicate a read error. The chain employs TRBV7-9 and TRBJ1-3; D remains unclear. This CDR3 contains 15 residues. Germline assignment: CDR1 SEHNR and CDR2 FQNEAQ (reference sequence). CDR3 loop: CSSSPPYRIGNTIYF. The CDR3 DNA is TGTTCCAGCAGCCCCCCTTACAGAATTGGAAACACCATATATTTT.

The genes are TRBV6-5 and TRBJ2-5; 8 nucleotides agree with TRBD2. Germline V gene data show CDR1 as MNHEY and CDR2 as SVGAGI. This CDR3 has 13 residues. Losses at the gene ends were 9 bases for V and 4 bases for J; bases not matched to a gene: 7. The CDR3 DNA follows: TGTGCCAGTCGGGAGGGAGGGGCAGAGACCCAGTACTTC. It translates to CASREGGAETQYF.

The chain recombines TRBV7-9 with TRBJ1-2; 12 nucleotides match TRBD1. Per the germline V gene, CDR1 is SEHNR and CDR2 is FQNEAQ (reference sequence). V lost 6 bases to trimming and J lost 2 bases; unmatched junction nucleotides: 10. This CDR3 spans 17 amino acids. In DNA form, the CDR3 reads TGTGCCAGCAGTTATCTAGGAGGGACAGGGGGCAACTATGGCTACACCTTC. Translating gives CASSYLGGTGGNYGYTF. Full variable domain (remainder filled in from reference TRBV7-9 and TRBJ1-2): DTGVSQNPRHKITKRGQNVTFRCDPISEHNRLYWYRQTLGQGPEFLTYFQNEAQLEKSRLLSDRFSAERPKGSFSTLEIQRTEQGDSAMYLCASSYLGGTGGNYGYTFGSGTRLTVV.

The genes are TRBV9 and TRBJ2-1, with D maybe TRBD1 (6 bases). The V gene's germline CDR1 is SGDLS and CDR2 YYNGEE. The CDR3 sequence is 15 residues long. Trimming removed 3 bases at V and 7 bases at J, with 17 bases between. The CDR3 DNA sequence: TGTGCCAGCAGCGATGAGGGGGTAGAAAGTAATGAGCAGTTCTTC. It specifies CASSDEGVESNEQFF.

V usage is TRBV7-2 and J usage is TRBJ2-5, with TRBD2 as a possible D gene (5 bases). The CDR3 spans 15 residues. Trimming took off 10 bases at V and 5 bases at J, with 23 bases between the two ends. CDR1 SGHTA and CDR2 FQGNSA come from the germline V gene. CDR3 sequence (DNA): TGTGCCATTTCACCCGCGGCCCCGGACTGGGAGACCCAGTACTTC. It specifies CAISPAAPDWETQYF.

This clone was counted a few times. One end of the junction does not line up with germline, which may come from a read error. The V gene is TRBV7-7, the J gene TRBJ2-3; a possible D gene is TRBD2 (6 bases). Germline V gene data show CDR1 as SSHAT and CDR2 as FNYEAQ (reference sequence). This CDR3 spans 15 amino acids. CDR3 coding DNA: TGTGCTAGCAGCTTAGTGGGGGGTAGCACAGATACGCAGTATTTT. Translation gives CASSLVGGSTDTQYF.

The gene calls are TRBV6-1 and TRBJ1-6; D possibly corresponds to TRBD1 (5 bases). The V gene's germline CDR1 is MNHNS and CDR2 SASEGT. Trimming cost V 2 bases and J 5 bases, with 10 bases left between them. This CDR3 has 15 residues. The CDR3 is CASSEQGINNSPLHF. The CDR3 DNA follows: TGTGCCAGCAGTGAACAGGGAATTAATAATTCACCCCTCCACTTT.

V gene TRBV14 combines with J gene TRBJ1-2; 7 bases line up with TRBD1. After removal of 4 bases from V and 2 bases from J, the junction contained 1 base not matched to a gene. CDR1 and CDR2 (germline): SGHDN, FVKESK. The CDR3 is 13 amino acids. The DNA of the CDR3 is TGTGCCAGCAGCCGACAGGGCAACTATGGCTACACCTTC. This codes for CASSRQGNYGYTF.

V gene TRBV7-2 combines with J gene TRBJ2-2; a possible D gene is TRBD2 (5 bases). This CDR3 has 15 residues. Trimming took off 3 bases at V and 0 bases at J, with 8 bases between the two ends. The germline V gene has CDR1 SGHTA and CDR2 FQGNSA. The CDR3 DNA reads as TGTGCCAGCAGCTTCCGGACTTCGAACACCGGGGAGCTGTTTTTT. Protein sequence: CASSFRTSNTGELFF.